The 8 T cell receptor beta chains below were found in one sample sequenced in a study of blood T cell repertoires in COVID-19. Profiling relied on immunoSEQ multiplex PCR, and the TCRdb table lists in-frame clones only, not all of them. This sample has about 76,000 clones, with roughly 87% found just once. Sequences were obtained from peripheral blood. The receptors come from a woman of 80 years or more with active or convalescent COVID-19.

The chain is built from TRBV7-2 and TRBJ2-7, with TRBD2 matching 7 bases. The germline V gene has CDR1 SGHTA and CDR2 FQGNSA. The CDR3 spans 15 residues. With 6 bases clipped from V and 3 bases from J, the junction kept 11 bases outside the gene matches. The chain's CDR3 is CASSRPSGENYEQYF. In DNA form, the CDR3 reads TGTGCCAGCAGTCGTCCAAGCGGGGAAAACTACGAGCAGTACTTC. The variable domain in full, completed from reference TRBV7-2 and TRBJ2-7, reads GAGVSQSPSNKVTEKGKDVELRCDPISGHTALYWYRQSLGQGLEFLIYFQGNSAPDKSGLPSDRFSAERTGGSVSTLTIQRTQQEDSAVYLCASSRPSGENYEQYFGPGTRLTVT.

This chain links TRBV4-3 with TRBJ1-1; 7 positions match TRBD1. Germline CDR1 reads LGHNA; CDR2 reads YSLEER. This CDR3 comprises 15 residues. J was trimmed by 3 bases and V by 0 bases; bases with no gene match: 4. The CDR3 region is CASSQEQGRDTEAFF. For the CDR3, the DNA is TGCGCCAGCAGCCAAGAACAGGGGCGGGACACTGAAGCTTTCTTT.

J is TRBJ2-3 and V is TRBV19; TRBD2 matches at 12 bases. The CDR3 runs 18 residues. Per germline, CDR1 LNHDA and CDR2 SQIVND (reference sequence). The V segment lost 5 bases and the J segment 0 bases; nucleotides outside the gene matches: 9. The CDR3 here is CASSQASGGARSTDTQYF. The CDR3 region has the DNA TGTGCCAGTAGTCAGGCTAGCGGGGGGGCCAGGAGCACAGATACGCAGTATTTT.

The gene calls are TRBV7-2 and TRBJ1-5; 7 nucleotides match TRBD1. Germline V gene data show CDR1 as SGHTA and CDR2 as FQGNSA. With V trimmed by 5 bases and J by 6 bases, 13 bases remained unmatched. The CDR3 spans 16 residues. In nucleotides, the CDR3 is TGTGCCAGCAGCGCCCATCACAGGGGTTCATCTCAGCCCCAGCATTTT. It encodes CASSAHHRGSSQPQHF. The full variable domain, completed using reference TRBV7-2 and TRBJ1-5, is GAGVSQSPSNKVTEKGKDVELRCDPISGHTALYWYRQSLGQGLEFLIYFQGNSAPDKSGLPSDRFSAERTGGSVSTLTIQRTQQEDSAVYLCASSAHHRGSSQPQHFGDGTRLSIL.

J is TRBJ1-2 and V is TRBV3-1 (or the pseudogene TRBV3-2); D is possibly TRBD1 (5 bases). From germline, CDR1 is LGHDT and CDR2 YNNKEL (reference sequence). There are 17 residues in the CDR3. Trimming cost V 5 bases and J 4 bases, with 23 bases left between them. The CDR3 region is CASSESVGGTHLYGYTF. The CDR3 DNA reads TGTGCCAGCAGCGAAAGTGTCGGAGGGACCCACCTCTATGGCTACACCTTC.

In nucleotides, the CDR3 is TGTGCCAGCAGCACAAGACAGGGTCACTATGGCTACACCTTC. It translates to CASSTRQGHYGYTF. This chain joins TRBV6-5 and TRBJ1-2; the match to TRBD1 covers 7 bases. Germline V lookup: CDR1 MNHEY, CDR2 SVGAGI. The CDR3 sequence is 14 residues long. The junction had 7 bases not matched to a gene; V was cut back by 6 bases and J by 3 bases.

The J gene is TRBJ2-7, the V gene TRBV4-3; possible D gene TRBD1, 5 bases. The CDR3 is made up of 15 amino acids. The V gene's germline CDR1 is LGHNA and CDR2 YSLEER. Trimming took 2 bases from V and 1 from J, leaving 12 bases between them. The CDR3: CASSQIWAGSYEQYF. DNA of the CDR3: TGCGCCAGCAGCCAAATCTGGGCAGGGTCCTACGAGCAGTACTTC.

The chain recombines TRBV2 with TRBJ1-5; D uncertain. Looked up from germline, CDR1 is SNHLY and CDR2 is FYNNEI. The CDR3 has 13 residues. Trimming removed 6 bases at V and 9 bases at J, with 15 bases between. The CDR3, as DNA: TGTGCCAGCAGGGCCGATGTTTCTTCGCCCCAGCATTTT. Amino acids: CASRADVSSPQHF.